These T cell receptor beta chains were read from a single sample in a study of blood T cells in healthy people across ages. TCRdb used MiXCR to reprocess the 5' RACE reads, holding one entry per CDR3 protein. Here the sample spans over a million distinct CDR3 sequences, roughly 40% being singletons. Sequencing input: blood. The receptors stem from a woman aged 18-29 years in good health. Both conserved end residues are part of each CDR3. The D gene is left open where the match is weak. For some rows the clone size is stated as once, few or many, or as a class when expanded; others skip it.

cdr3_length j_call clone_size d_call v_call cdr3_nt cdr3_aa
10 TRBJ1-2 - - TRBV20-1 TGCAGTGCTAGTTTAGCGGGCTACACCTTC CSASLAGYTF
14 TRBJ2-7 few TRBD1 TRBV28 TGTGCCAGCAGTCCCCGGGACAGCCCCTACGAGCAGTACTTC CASSPRDSPYEQYF
15 TRBJ1-1 - - TRBV6-2/TRBV6-3 TGTGCCAGCAGTTACCTTGCGGGACCGAACACTGAAGCTTTCTTT CASSYLAGPNTEAFF
17 TRBJ2-1 few TRBD2 TRBV4-2 TGTGCCAGCAGCCAAGTGGGGCGGGAGGGTTCCTACAATGAGCAGTTCTTC CASSQVGREGSYNEQFF
14 TRBJ1-4 few TRBD1 TRBV12-3/TRBV12-4 TGTGCCAGCAGTCAGGGGGGCATTAATGAAAAACTGTTTTTT CASSQGGINEKLFF
12 TRBJ2-7 few - TRBV12-3/TRBV12-4 TGTGCCAGCGGCCGCCCTGGTGCCGAGCAGTACTTC CASGRPGAEQYF
14 TRBJ2-7 - - TRBV6-6 TGTGCCAGCAGTTATGGTGGGTTGGGCTACGAGCAGTACTTC CASSYGGLGYEQYF
16 TRBJ1-2 - - TRBV24-1 TGTGCCACCAGTGCCGCGACAGGTCCAGCTAACTATGGCTACACCTTC CATSAATGPANYGYTF
18 TRBJ1-6 - - TRBV6-5 TGTGCCAGCAGTTACTCAGTGCTGGGGCAGATGGGGTTTTCACCCCTCCACTTT CASSYSVLGQMGFSPLHF
15 TRBJ1-2 - - TRBV20-1 TGCAGTGCTAGAGCAGTAGGGGGGCAGCCCTATGGCTACACCTTC CSARAVGGQPYGYTF
17 TRBJ1-6 few TRBD1 TRBV6-6 TGTGCCAGCAGCAAATACCCGCTCGGACAGGATAATTCACCCCTCCACTTT CASSKYPLGQDNSPLHF
13 TRBJ1-1 - - TRBV12-3/TRBV12-4 TGTGCCAGCACCAAAAGGGGGGACACTGAAGCTTTCTTT CASTKRGDTEAFF